Detailed here is one TCR beta chain. There are 16 residues in the CDR3. With 0 bases clipped from V and 3 bases from J, the junction kept 7 bases outside the gene matches. The germline CDR1 and CDR2 sequences are SGHRS and YFSETQ. This sample stems from a study of Ad26.COV2.S vaccination and SARS-CoV-2 variants. Study context: Of the COV1001 trial arms, the Ad26.COV2.S arm included the donor.

The treatment here: roughly 19 received Ad26.COV2.S at low or high dose, single or two shots; about 5 received placebo; per-sample allocation not given. Specimens were obtained on day 63 following the first vaccine or placebo injection. Assay: immunoSEQ multiplex PCR; the TCRdb copy retains only in-frame clones and omits some. There are hundreds of thousands of clones in the sample; roughly 89% occur only once, and approximately 2.5% lies in the top ten. J is TRBJ1-1 and V is TRBV5-1, with 8 bases lining up with TRBD1. The receptor's source is a person aged 18-60 years who received the Ad26.COV2.S COVID-19 vaccine or a placebo. This material consisted of peripheral blood, taken in a trial of Ad26.COV2.S vaccine versus placebo. The CDR3 DNA sequence: TGCGCCAGCAGCTTGGTCCCGGACAGGGCGTACACTGAAGCTTTCTTT. This sequence encodes CASSLVPDRAYTEAFF.